The clone carrying this T cell receptor (beta chain) has more than one count but fewer than ten. Reverse transcribing all isolated RNA meant expressed TCRB transcripts were sequenced. Deep immunoSEQ sequencing covered naive, central memory and regulatory T cell samples. The protocol was immunoSEQ multiplex PCR, while the TCRdb copy is restricted to in-frame clones and leaves out a portion. Among hundreds of thousands of clones listed, approximately 30% were seen once. This sample is drawn from a study of beta chain features in type 1 diabetes. V lost 8 bases and J lost 4, with 6 bases in between. Looked up from germline, CDR1 is SQVTM and CDR2 is ANQGSEA. The CDR3 spans 9 residues.

This TCR was sampled from a man between 18 and 35 years old in good health. The chain has TRBV29-1 and TRBJ2-7; D unclear. The sample comprised naive CD4+ T cells from blood. CDR3 nucleotide sequence: TGCAGCCTGTGGTACGAGCAGTACTTC. It is translated as CSLWYEQYF.